These 28 T cell receptor beta chains share one sample of origin, sequenced in a study of cytomegalovirus exposure and HLA in healthy donors (TCRdb year 2017). Libraries came from the immunoSEQ multiplex PCR assay. The multiplex PCR relied on a mix of 60 forward primers for TCR Vbeta segments and 13 reverse primers for TCR Jbeta segments. Here the immuneACCESS table is served through TCRdb, limited to in-frame sequences with V and J called. Missing clones are a known gap in these copies; in checked studies unresolved V genes cover under half, and the rest lacks a known reason. The sample profile shows approximately 150,000 clones; approximately 76% of them were found once. Clones ranked in the top ten supply about 1.3% of the sample. Source material: PBMCs. The receptors come from a man aged 55 to 70 in good health and CMV-seronegative.

This rearrangement joins TRBV6-5 to TRBJ2-2; the D gene is possibly TRBD1 (6 bases). V lost 2 bases to trimming and J lost 3 bases, with 7 bases between them. The CDR3 has 14 residues. Germline lookup yields CDR1 MNHEY and CDR2 SVGAGI. The CDR3 DNA sequence: TGTGCCAGCAGTTACGGGACACACACCGGGGAGCTGTTTTTT. Protein product: CASSYGTHTGELFF.

The chain employs TRBV5-4 and TRBJ2-3; TRBD1 matches at 7 bases. CDR1 and CDR2 (germline): SGHNT, YYREEE (reference sequence). Germline trimming cut 5 bases from V and 2 bases from J; bases unmatched to any gene: 11. This CDR3 is built from 16 residues. DNA of the CDR3: TGTGCCAGCAGTCATAAACAGGGGTTTTACACAGATACGCAGTATTTT. It translates to CASSHKQGFYTDTQYF.

This clone was seen once. J is TRBJ1-1 and V is TRBV5-5; a weak D match, TRBD1 (6 bases). This CDR3 spans 15 amino acids. CDR1 and CDR2 (germline): SGHKS, YYEKEE (reference sequence). V dropped 1 base and J dropped 0 bases, with 10 bases sitting between them. The CDR3 bases are TGTGCCAGCAGCTTGTTTGGACAGTTGAACACTGAAGCTTTCTTT. The encoded protein is CASSLFGQLNTEAFF.

The chain uses TRBV4-1 and TRBJ2-6; TRBD1 aligns across 9 bases. V gave up 3 bases and J gave up 0 bases; unmatched junction bases: 12. The CDR3 is 20 amino acids. Germline values: CDR1 MGHRA, CDR2 YSYEKL. Here the CDR3 DNA reads TGCGCCAGCAGCCAGAGGATTGGGACAGGGTTTCTCTCTGGGGCCAACGTCCTGACTTTC. Amino acids: CASSQRIGTGFLSGANVLTF.

The chain uses TRBV7-2 and TRBJ2-7, with 7 positions matching TRBD1. The CDR3 spans 13 residues. CDR1 and CDR2 from the germline V gene are SGHTA and FQGNSA. The V gene end was trimmed by 5 bases and the J gene end by 2 bases; junction bases not matched to a gene: 3. In DNA form, the CDR3 reads TGTGCCAGCAGCCCGGGACAGCCCTACGAGCAGTACTTC. Translated: CASSPGQPYEQYF.

This chain joins TRBV28 and TRBJ2-3, with 8 bases that match TRBD1. Looked up from germline, CDR1 is MDHEN and CDR2 is SYDVKM. The CDR3 has 14 residues. V was pared by 8 bases and J by 4 bases, with 8 bases of the junction left unmatched. Here the CDR3 reads CASGPRGRSDTQYF. The CDR3 DNA follows: TGTGCCAGCGGTCCCAGGGGGCGGTCAGATACGCAGTATTTT.

The chain links TRBV6-5 to TRBJ2-7; weak D call: TRBD1 (5 bases). CDR1 and CDR2 (germline): MNHEY, SVGAGI. The germline V and J ends were trimmed by 9 bases and 6 bases, with 21 bases remaining between them. The CDR3 has 14 residues. CDR3 protein: CASTLSRVYGEQYF. CDR3 DNA: TGTGCCAGTACACTATCCAGGGTATATGGCGAGCAGTACTTC.

The rearrangement uses TRBV10-3 and TRBJ2-5; D gene unclear. V was shortened by 9 bases and J by 5 bases, with 13 bases between the two germline ends. The CDR3 runs to 12 residues. Germline-derived CDR1 and CDR2 are ENHRY and SYGVKD. The CDR3: CAISSEAETQYF. CDR3 DNA: TGTGCCATATCTTCCGAGGCGGAGACCCAGTACTTC.

There are a few counts of this clone. The chain employs TRBV19 and TRBJ2-2; possibly TRBD2 for D (6 bases). From germline, CDR1 is LNHDA and CDR2 SQIVND (reference sequence). The CDR3 consists of 13 residues. The V end was cut by 4 bases, the J end by 5 bases, with 8 bases between. CDR3 sequence (DNA): TGTGCCAGTAGTAGGGGGGTAACCGGGGAGCTGTTTTTT. This gives the protein CASSRGVTGELFF.

The rearrangement uses TRBV19 and TRBJ2-5; the match to TRBD1 covers 9 bases. The CDR3 extends over 13 amino acids. Trimming took 5 bases from V and 6 from J; bases not matched to a gene: 4. Germline assignment: CDR1 LNHDA and CDR2 SQIVND (reference sequence). The CDR3 DNA reads TGTGCCAGTAGTCGGGACAGGGAAAAGACCCAGTACTTC. It yields the protein CASSRDREKTQYF.

The CDR3 is CAWSEDRFNYGYTF. Here the CDR3 DNA reads TGTGCCTGGAGTGAAGACAGGTTTAACTATGGCTACACCTTC. The chain has TRBV30 and TRBJ1-2, with a possible D match to TRBD1 (6 bases). CDR3 size: 14 residues. Germline CDR1 is GTSNPN and CDR2 is SVGIG (reference sequence). V lost 1 base to trimming and J lost 1 base, with 10 bases between them.

V usage is TRBV4-3 and J usage is TRBJ2-1; TRBD2 might be the D (6 bases). Germline CDR1 LGHNA, CDR2 YSLEER. The CDR3 contains 16 residues. The V and J ends lost 1 base and 2 bases respectively, with 12 bases between them. CDR3 amino acids: CASSQGLGGTYNEQFF. The CDR3, as DNA: TGCGCCAGCAGCCAAGGATTGGGGGGAACCTACAATGAGCAGTTCTTC.

CDR3 sequence reads: CASSQTKGLAGVIPYEQYF. DNA for the CDR3: TGCGCCAGCAGTCAAACTAAGGGACTAGCGGGAGTTATCCCCTACGAGCAGTACTTC. The V gene is TRBV23-1, the J gene TRBJ2-7; 14 bases align to TRBD2. TRBV23-1 is an ORF for which the function is uncertain. CDR3 length: 19 residues. Trimming cost V 2 bases and J 2 bases; bases outside gene matches: 11.

In its sample, this clone was seen once. The gene calls are TRBV7-2 and TRBJ2-7; TRBD1 aligns across 8 bases. Germline V gene lookup returns CDR1 SGHTA and CDR2 FQGNSA. CDR3 length equals 13 residues. V lost 3 bases and J lost 6; bases outside the gene matches: 4. CDR3 coding DNA: TGTGCCAGCAGCTTTCAGGGGGCGGGCGAGCAGTACTTC. As protein: CASSFQGAGEQYF. Based on the CDR3 plus reference TRBV7-2 and TRBJ2-7, the full variable domain is GAGVSQSPSNKVTEKGKDVELRCDPISGHTALYWYRQSLGQGLEFLIYFQGNSAPDKSGLPSDRFSAERTGGSVSTLTIQRTQQEDSAVYLCASSFQGAGEQYFGPGTRLTVT.

This clone was seen a few times. This chain joins TRBV10-3 and TRBJ2-4, with 8 bases aligning to TRBD1. This CDR3 has 16 amino acids. Germline V CDR1 and CDR2: ENHRY, SYGVKD. V shed 4 bases, J shed 8 bases, and the junction held 13 bases outside the gene matches. The DNA for the CDR3 is TGTGCCATCAGTGGGGGCAGGGGGCAAGGGGGAGACATTCAGTACTTC. Amino acid sequence: CAISGGRGQGGDIQYF.

The chain joins TRBV18 to TRBJ1-2; 7 bases align to TRBD1. The ends lost 5 bases at V and 7 bases at J; junction bases unmatched: 10. The CDR3 runs 14 residues. Looked up from germline, CDR1 is KGHSH and CDR2 is LQKENI. Here the CDR3 reads CASSSGTAGFGYTF. For the CDR3, the DNA is TGTGCCAGCTCATCCGGGACAGCGGGTTTTGGCTACACCTTC.

V usage is TRBV4-3 and J usage is TRBJ2-1; the D gene is possibly TRBD1 (6 bases). The CDR3 has 14 amino acids. V shed 4 bases and J shed 7 bases, with 14 bases lying between them. Looked up from germline, CDR1 is LGHNA and CDR2 is YSLEER. CDR3 residues: CASSLTPRGNEQFF. The CDR3 nucleotides are TGCGCCAGCAGCCTGACTCCTAGGGGGAATGAGCAGTTCTTC.

The chain carries TRBV18 and TRBJ2-2; TRBD1 agrees at 11 bases. This CDR3 region has 17 residues. V shed 0 bases, J shed 4 bases, and the junction held 4 bases outside the gene matches. CDR1 is KGHSH, CDR2 LQKENI, per germline. CDR3 amino acids: CASSPPGQGVRTGELFF. DNA of the CDR3: TGTGCCAGCTCACCACCGGGACAGGGGGTGCGCACCGGGGAGCTGTTTTTT.

V and J are TRBV6-1 and TRBJ2-5; TRBD1 aligns across 7 bases. The end of the DNA is better explained by TRBJ2-7, so the J call may be wrong. The germline V gene has CDR1 MNHNS and CDR2 SASEGT. The CDR3 runs 13 residues. CDR3 residues: CASSRDSYYEQYF. CDR3 nucleotide sequence: TGTGCCAGCAGTCGGGACAGTTACTACGAGCAGTACTTC.

The V call is TRBV5-8, the J call TRBJ2-3; D unresolved. The V end lost 5 bases, the J end lost 6 bases, and 10 bases lay between the germline ends. CDR1 SGHTS and CDR2 YDEGEE come from the germline V gene. This CDR3 contains 12 residues. The CDR3 nucleotides read TGTGCCAGCAGGGCCCTGCCGGATACGCAGTATTTT. Encoded protein: CASRALPDTQYF.

The chain is built from TRBV27 and TRBJ1-3; 8 positions match TRBD1. Germline CDR1 MNHEY, CDR2 SMNVEV (reference sequence). The CDR3 has 15 amino acids. The trim removed 5 bases at V and 4 bases at J, leaving 7 bases unmatched. CDR3 sequence: CASSQTTGVGNTIYF. As DNA, the CDR3 is TGTGCCAGCAGTCAAACGACAGGGGTGGGAAACACCATATATTTT.

The chain uses TRBV5-5 and TRBJ2-2, with 10 bases lining up with TRBD1. The CDR3 is 17 residues long. Germline lookup yields CDR1 SGHKS and CDR2 YYEKEE (reference sequence). V was pared by 4 bases and J by 3 bases, with 9 bases of the junction left unmatched. Here the CDR3 reads CASSGWTGGGHTGELFF. CDR3 DNA sequence: TGTGCCAGCAGCGGATGGACAGGGGGGGGACACACCGGGGAGCTGTTTTTT.

The rearrangement uses TRBV9 and TRBJ2-1, with unresolved D. There are 12 residues in the CDR3. Trimming removed 1 base from V and 6 bases from J, with 5 bases in between. CDR1 is SGDLS and CDR2 is YYNGEE in the germline V gene. The CDR3 bases are TGTGCCAGCAGCGTAACTGGCAATGAGCAGTTCTTC. Translation gives CASSVTGNEQFF.

The gene calls are TRBV5-1 and TRBJ1-6; a possible D gene is TRBD1 (6 bases). Per the germline V gene, CDR1 is SGHRS and CDR2 is YFSETQ. There are 15 residues in the CDR3. V lost 0 bases and J lost 8, with 12 bases in between. The CDR3 reads CASSLAGRGYSPLHF. CDR3 nucleotide sequence: TGCGCCAGCAGCTTGGCCGGCAGGGGTTATTCACCCCTCCACTTT.

The chain carries TRBV5-1 and TRBJ1-4; D may be TRBD1 (5 bases). V gave up 1 base and J gave up 4 bases, with 14 bases separating them. CDR3 size: 16 residues. Germline V gives CDR1 SGHRS, CDR2 YFSETQ. The CDR3 loop is CASSLSGVTDNEKLFF. The CDR3 DNA reads TGCGCCAGCAGCTTGTCGGGGGTGACAGATAATGAAAAACTGTTTTTT.

The count of this clone is one. The V call is TRBV2, the J call TRBJ2-3, with no clear D. Per the germline V gene, CDR1 is SNHLY and CDR2 is FYNNEI. The CDR3 contains 12 residues. Trimming pared 5 bases from V and 7 bases from J, leaving 10 bases between. Here the CDR3 reads CASSSLANTQYF. CDR3 coding DNA: TGTGCCAGCAGTTCCTTAGCTAATACGCAGTATTTT.

V is TRBV30 and J is TRBJ1-3; 7 bases match TRBD1. Germline values: CDR1 GTSNPN, CDR2 SVGIG (reference sequence). V lost 7 bases and J lost 4; bases outside the gene matches: 4. This CDR3 is 12 amino acids long. This CDR3 is CALDRAGNTIYF. CDR3 nucleotide sequence: TGTGCCTTAGACAGGGCCGGAAACACCATATATTTT.

The gene calls are TRBV27 and TRBJ1-1; possibly TRBD1 for D (6 bases). Germline V gene data show CDR1 as MNHEY and CDR2 as SMNVEV (reference sequence). CDR3 size: 15 residues. Trimming pared 5 bases from V and 0 bases from J, leaving 13 bases between. CDR3 in DNA: TGTGCCAGCAGTCCGGCCGGACAGATGAACACTGAAGCTTTCTTT. Translating gives CASSPAGQMNTEAFF.